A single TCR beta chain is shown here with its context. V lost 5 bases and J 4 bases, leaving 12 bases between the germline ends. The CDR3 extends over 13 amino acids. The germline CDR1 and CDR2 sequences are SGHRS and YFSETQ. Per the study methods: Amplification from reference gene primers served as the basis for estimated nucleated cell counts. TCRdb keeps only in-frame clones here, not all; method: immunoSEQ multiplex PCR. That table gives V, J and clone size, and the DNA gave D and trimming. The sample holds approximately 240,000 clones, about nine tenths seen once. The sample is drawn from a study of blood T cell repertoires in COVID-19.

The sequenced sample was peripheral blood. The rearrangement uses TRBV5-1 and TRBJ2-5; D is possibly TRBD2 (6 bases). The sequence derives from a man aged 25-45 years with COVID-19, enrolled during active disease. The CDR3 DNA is TGCGCCAGCAGACCCCGGGACTTAGAGACCCAGTACTTC. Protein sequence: CASRPRDLETQYF.